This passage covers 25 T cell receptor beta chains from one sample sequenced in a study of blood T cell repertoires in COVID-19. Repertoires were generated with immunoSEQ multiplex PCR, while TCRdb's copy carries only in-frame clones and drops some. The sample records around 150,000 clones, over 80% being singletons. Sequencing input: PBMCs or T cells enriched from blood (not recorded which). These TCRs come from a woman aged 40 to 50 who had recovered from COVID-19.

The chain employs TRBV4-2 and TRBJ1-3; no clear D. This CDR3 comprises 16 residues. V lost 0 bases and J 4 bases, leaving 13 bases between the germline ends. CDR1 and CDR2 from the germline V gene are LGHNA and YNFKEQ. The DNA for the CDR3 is TGTGCCAGCAGCCAAGATGCGACATCTTTCGGAAACACCATATATTTT. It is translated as CASSQDATSFGNTIYF.

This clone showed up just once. CDR3 nucleotides: TGTGCCAGCAGACCCCGATTTGAAGGGGCGAACACTGAAGCTTTCTTT. Translating gives CASRPRFEGANTEAFF. The rearrangement joins TRBV27 to TRBJ1-1, with D possibly matching TRBD1 (5 bases). V was cut by 6 bases and J by 1 base, with 18 bases left in between. This CDR3 contains 16 residues. Germline V gives CDR1 MNHEY, CDR2 SMNVEV (reference sequence).

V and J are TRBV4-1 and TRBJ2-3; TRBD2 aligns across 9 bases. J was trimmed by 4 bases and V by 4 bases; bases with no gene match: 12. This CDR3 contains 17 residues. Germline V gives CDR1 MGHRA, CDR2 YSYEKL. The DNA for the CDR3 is TGCGCCAGCAGCCCCAGGCGGGGAGCGGGGGGTTCAGATACGCAGTATTTT. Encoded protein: CASSPRRGAGGSDTQYF.

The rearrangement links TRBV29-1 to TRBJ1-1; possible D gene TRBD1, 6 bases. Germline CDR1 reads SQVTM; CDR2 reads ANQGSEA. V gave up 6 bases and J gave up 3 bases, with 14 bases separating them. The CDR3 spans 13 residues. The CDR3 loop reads CSVVQGRDTEAFF. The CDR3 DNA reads TGCAGCGTGGTACAGGGCCGGGACACTGAAGCTTTCTTT.

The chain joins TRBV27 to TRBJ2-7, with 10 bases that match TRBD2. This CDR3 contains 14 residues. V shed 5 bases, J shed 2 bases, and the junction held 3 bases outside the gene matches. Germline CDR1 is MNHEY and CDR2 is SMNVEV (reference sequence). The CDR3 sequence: CASSQGLAAYEQYF. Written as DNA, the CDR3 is TGTGCCAGCAGTCAAGGACTAGCGGCCTACGAGCAGTACTTC.

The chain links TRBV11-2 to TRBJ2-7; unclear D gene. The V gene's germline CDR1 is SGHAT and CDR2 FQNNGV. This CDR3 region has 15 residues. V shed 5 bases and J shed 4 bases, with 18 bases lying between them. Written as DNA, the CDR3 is TGTGCCAGCAGCCAGTTGCAAGGTCGAGGTTACGAGCAGTACTTC. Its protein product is CASSQLQGRGYEQYF.

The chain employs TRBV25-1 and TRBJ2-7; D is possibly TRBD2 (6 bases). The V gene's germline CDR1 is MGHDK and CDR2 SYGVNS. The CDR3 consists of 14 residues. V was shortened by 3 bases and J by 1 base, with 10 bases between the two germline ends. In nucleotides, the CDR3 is TGTGCCAGCAGTGAGGACGGACTATCCTACGAGCAGTACTTC. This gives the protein CASSEDGLSYEQYF.

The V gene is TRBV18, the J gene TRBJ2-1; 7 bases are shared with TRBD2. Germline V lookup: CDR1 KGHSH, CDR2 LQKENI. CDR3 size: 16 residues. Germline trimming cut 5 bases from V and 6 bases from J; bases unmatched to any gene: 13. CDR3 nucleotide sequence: TGTGCCAGCTCATTGCAGCGGGATGGCCAATCCAATGAGCAGTTCTTC. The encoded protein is CASSLQRDGQSNEQFF.

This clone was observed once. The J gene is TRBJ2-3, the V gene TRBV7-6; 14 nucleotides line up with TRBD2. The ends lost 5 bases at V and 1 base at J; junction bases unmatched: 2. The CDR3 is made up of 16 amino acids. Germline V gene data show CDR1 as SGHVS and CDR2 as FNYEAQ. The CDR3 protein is CASSTGLAGGTDTQYF. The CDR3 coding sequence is TGTGCCAGCAGCACGGGACTAGCGGGAGGCACAGATACGCAGTATTTT.

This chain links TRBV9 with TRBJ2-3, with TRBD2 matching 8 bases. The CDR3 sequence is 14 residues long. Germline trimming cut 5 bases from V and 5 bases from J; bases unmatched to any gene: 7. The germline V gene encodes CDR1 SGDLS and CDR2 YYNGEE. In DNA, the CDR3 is TGTGCCAGCAGGCCGGGACTAGGGGGAGATACGCAGTATTTT. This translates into CASRPGLGGDTQYF.

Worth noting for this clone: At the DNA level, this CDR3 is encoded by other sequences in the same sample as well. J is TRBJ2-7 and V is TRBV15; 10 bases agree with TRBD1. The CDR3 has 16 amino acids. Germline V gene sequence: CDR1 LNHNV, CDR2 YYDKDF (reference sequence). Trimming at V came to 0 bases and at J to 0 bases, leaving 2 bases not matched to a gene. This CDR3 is CATSRDRDRGSYEQYF. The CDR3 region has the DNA TGTGCCACCAGCAGAGATCGGGACAGGGGCTCCTACGAGCAGTACTTC.

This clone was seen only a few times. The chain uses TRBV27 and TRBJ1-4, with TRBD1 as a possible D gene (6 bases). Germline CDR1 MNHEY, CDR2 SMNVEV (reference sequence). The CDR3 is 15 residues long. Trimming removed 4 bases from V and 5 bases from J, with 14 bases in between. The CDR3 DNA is TGTGCCAGCAGTTCAGGGGTACAGGAAAATGAAAAACTGTTTTTT. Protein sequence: CASSSGVQENEKLFF.

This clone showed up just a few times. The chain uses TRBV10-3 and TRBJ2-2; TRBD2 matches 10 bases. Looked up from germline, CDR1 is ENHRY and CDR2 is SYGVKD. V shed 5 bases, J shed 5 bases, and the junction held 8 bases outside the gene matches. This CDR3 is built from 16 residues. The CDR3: CAISRLAGEETGELFF. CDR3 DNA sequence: TGTGCCATCAGTCGGCTAGCGGGGGAGGAGACCGGGGAGCTGTTTTTT.

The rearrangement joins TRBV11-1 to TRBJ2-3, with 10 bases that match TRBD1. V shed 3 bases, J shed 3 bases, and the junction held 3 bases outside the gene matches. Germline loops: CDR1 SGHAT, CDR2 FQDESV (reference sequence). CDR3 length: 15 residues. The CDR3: CASSLDRGGTDTQYF. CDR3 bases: TGTGCCAGCAGCTTGGACAGGGGGGGGACAGATACGCAGTATTTT. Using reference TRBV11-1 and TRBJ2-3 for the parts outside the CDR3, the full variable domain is EAEVAQSPRYKITEKSQAVAFWCDPISGHATLYWYRQILGQGPELLVQFQDESVVDDSQLPKDRFSAERLKGVDSTLKIQPAELGDSAMYLCASSLDRGGTDTQYFGPGTRLTVL.

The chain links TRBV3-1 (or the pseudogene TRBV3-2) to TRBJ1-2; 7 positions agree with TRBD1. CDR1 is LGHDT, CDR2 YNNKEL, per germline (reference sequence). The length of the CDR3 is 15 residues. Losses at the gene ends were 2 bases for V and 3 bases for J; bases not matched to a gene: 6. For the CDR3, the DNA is TGTGCCAGCAGCCAACAGGGGGGCCTGTACTATGGCTACACCTTC. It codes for CASSQQGGLYYGYTF.

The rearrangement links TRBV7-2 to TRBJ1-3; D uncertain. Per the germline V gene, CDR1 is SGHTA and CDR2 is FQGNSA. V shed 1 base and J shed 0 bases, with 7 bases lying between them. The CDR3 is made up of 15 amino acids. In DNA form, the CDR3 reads TGTGCCAGCAGCTTAGGGAGCACCTCTGGAAACACCATATATTTT. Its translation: CASSLGSTSGNTIYF.

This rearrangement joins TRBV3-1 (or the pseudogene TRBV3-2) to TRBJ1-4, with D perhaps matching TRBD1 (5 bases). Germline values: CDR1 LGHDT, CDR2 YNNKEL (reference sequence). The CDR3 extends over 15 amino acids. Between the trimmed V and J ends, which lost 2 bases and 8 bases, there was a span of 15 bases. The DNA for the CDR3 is TGTGCCAGCAGCCAACGGGGGAGCAAGGGGGAAAAACTGTTTTTT. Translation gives CASSQRGSKGEKLFF.

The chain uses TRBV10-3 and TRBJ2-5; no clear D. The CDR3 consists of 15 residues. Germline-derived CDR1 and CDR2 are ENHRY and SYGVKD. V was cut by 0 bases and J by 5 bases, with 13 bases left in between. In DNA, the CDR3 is TGTGCCATCAGTGAGTCTTCCGGGTTACTGGAGACCCAGTACTTC. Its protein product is CAISESSGLLETQYF.

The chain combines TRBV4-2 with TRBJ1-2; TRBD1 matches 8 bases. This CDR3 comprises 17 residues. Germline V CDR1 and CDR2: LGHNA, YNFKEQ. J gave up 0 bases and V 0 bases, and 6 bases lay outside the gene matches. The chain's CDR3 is CASSQEIRTGSNYGYTF. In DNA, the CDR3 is TGTGCCAGCAGCCAAGAGATTAGGACAGGGTCTAACTATGGCTACACCTTC.

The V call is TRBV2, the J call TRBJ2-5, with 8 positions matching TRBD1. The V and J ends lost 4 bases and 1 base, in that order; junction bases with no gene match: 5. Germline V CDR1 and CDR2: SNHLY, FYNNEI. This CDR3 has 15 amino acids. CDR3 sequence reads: CASSGRDRPQETQYF. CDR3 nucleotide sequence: TGTGCCAGCAGTGGAAGGGACAGGCCCCAAGAGACCCAGTACTTC.

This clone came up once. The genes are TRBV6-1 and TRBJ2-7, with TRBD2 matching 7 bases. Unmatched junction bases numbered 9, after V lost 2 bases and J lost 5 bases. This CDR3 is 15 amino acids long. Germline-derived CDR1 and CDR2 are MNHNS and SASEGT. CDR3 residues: CASSEQGLSYNEQYF. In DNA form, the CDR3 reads TGTGCCAGCAGTGAACAGGGACTATCTTACAACGAGCAGTACTTC.

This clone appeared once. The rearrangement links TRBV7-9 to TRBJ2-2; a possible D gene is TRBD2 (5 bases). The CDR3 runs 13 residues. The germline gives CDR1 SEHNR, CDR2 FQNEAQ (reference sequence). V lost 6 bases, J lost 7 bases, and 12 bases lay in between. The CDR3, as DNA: TGTGCCAGCAGTCCGCCGGGGAGCGGGGAGCTGTTTTTT. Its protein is CASSPPGSGELFF.

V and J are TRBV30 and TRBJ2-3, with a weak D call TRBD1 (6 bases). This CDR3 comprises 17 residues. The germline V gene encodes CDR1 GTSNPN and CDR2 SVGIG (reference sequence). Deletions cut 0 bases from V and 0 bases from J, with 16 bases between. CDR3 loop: CAWSVPSGTPSTDTQYF. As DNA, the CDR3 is TGTGCCTGGAGTGTACCCTCCGGGACACCTAGCACAGATACGCAGTATTTT.

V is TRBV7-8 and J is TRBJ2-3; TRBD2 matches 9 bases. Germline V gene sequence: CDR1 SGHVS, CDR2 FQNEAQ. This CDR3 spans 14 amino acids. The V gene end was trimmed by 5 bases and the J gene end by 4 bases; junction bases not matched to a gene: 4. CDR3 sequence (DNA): TGTGCCAGCAGCCGCGGGAGGGCCGCAGATACGCAGTATTTT. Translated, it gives CASSRGRAADTQYF.

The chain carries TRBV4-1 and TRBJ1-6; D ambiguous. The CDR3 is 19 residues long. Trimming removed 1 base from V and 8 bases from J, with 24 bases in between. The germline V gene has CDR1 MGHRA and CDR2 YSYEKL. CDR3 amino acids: CASSQVGGRHGFGYSPLHF. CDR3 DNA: TGCGCCAGCAGCCAAGTAGGCGGGCGACACGGGTTCGGGTATTCACCCCTCCACTTT.